This T cell receptor beta chain originates from a study of T cell changes during pregnancy in multiple sclerosis. Trimming stripped 4 bases from V and 2 bases from J, with 8 bases between. The CDR3 length is 13 residues. CDR1 is WNHNN and CDR2 is SYGVQD in the germline V gene (reference sequence). The protocol was immunoSEQ multiplex PCR, while the TCRdb copy is restricted to in-frame clones and leaves out a portion. The sample has 90,000 to 100,000 clones, 90% to 95% seen once; the top ten hold less than 2.5%. Sequenced here: peripheral blood, sampled in the third trimester of pregnancy. The receptor was isolated from a female donor with multiple sclerosis, enrolled in a pregnancy study. The V gene is TRBV10-1, the J gene TRBJ2-5; D ambiguous. CDR3 sequence reads: CASSGQTQETQYF. CDR3 nucleotides: TGCGCCAGCAGTGGGCAGACTCAAGAGACCCAGTACTTC.